What follows are 15 T cell receptor beta chains derived from one specimen sequenced in a study of OX40 agonist ivuxolimab in advanced cancers. The assay was immunoSEQ multiplex PCR, and TCRdb's table has in-frame clones only and misses some. The profile covers 90,000 or so clones, with 90% to 95% appearing a single time and roughly 2.6% taken by the ten largest. Sequencing used CD4+ or CD8+ T cells sorted from blood, obtained in a trial of the OX40 agonist ivuxolimab. These TCRs come from an adult with an advanced solid tumor such as melanoma, head and neck, liver or kidney cancer.

The chain joins TRBV2 to TRBJ2-2; D perhaps matches TRBD1 (6 bases). This CDR3 contains 13 residues. V gave up 6 bases and J gave up 6 bases, with 11 bases separating them. CDR1 and CDR2 from the germline V gene are SNHLY and FYNNEI. DNA for the CDR3: TGTGCCAGCAGACCCCAGGGGTCCGGGGAGCTGTTTTTT. Residues: CASRPQGSGELFF.

This chain uses TRBV5-6 with TRBJ1-4; TRBD1 might be the D (5 bases). This CDR3 is 16 amino acids long. Between the trimmed V and J ends, which lost 1 base and 7 bases, there was a span of 17 bases. From germline, CDR1 is SGHDT and CDR2 YYEEEE. CDR3 residues: CASSLSYDRDGEKLFF. CDR3 coding DNA: TGTGCCAGCAGCTTGTCTTACGATCGGGACGGTGAAAAACTGTTTTTT.

The CDR3 loop reads CASSQSGGASTEAFF. CDR3 nucleotide sequence: TGTGCCAGCAGCCAATCGGGCGGGGCGAGCACTGAAGCTTTCTTT. The chain uses TRBV16 and TRBJ1-1; a weak D match, TRBD1 (5 bases). Germline CDR1 reads KGHSY; CDR2 reads FQNENV. The V end was cut by 0 bases, the J end by 4 bases, with 12 bases between. There are 15 residues in the CDR3.

This clone appeared once. The V and J genes are TRBV6-5 and TRBJ1-3; perhaps TRBD1 as D (5 bases). Germline values: CDR1 MNHEY, CDR2 SVGAGI. The CDR3 runs to 15 residues. The V and J ends lost 5 bases and 0 bases respectively, with 11 bases between them. The CDR3 sequence is CASSVTVSSGNTIYF. CDR3 DNA sequence: TGTGCCAGCAGTGTGACAGTTAGCTCTGGAAACACCATATATTTT.

The V gene is TRBV7-9, the J gene TRBJ1-5; tentative D call: TRBD1 (6 bases). This CDR3 spans 13 amino acids. Germline CDR1 reads SEHNR; CDR2 reads FQNEAQ (reference sequence). V was cut by 4 bases and J by 9 bases, with 13 bases left in between. The CDR3 DNA reads TGTGCCAGCAGCTGGGGGACAATAGGGCCCCAGCATTTT. The encoded protein is CASSWGTIGPQHF.

The chain links TRBV5-1 to TRBJ2-3, with D unresolved. This CDR3 has 16 residues. Deletions cut 1 base from V and 0 bases from J, with 12 bases between. The germline gives CDR1 SGHRS, CDR2 YFSETQ. CDR3 sequence: CASSLSAVSSTDTQYF. The DNA for the CDR3 is TGCGCCAGCAGCTTGTCGGCGGTATCTAGCACAGATACGCAGTATTTT.

The V call is TRBV7-6, the J call TRBJ1-3; D is undetermined. Trimming removed 5 bases from V and 0 bases from J, with 11 bases in between. Germline V CDR1 and CDR2: SGHVS, FNYEAQ. This CDR3 comprises 15 residues. The CDR3 sequence: CASSVSWGSGNTIYF. The CDR3, as DNA: TGTGCCAGCAGCGTATCCTGGGGCTCTGGAAACACCATATATTTT.

CDR3 in amino acids: CASSQQGGTSGNTIYF. The CDR3 DNA sequence: TGTGCCAGCAGTCAACAGGGTGGGACCTCTGGAAACACCATATATTTT. The rearrangement links TRBV28 to TRBJ1-3, with D possibly being TRBD1 (6 bases). The V gene lost 5 bases and the J gene lost 0 bases, with 14 bases spanning the gap. The CDR3 loop spans 16 amino acids. Germline values: CDR1 MDHEN, CDR2 SYDVKM.

The chain has TRBV10-3 and TRBJ1-2, with D tentatively TRBD1 (5 bases). Germline V gene lookup returns CDR1 ENHRY and CDR2 SYGVKD. There are 13 residues in the CDR3. Trimming shortened V by 4 bases and J by 1 base, and 7 bases separated the two germline ends. CDR3 in amino acids: CAISAQVNYGYTF. In DNA, the CDR3 is TGTGCCATCAGTGCACAGGTTAACTATGGCTACACCTTC.

The V gene is TRBV7-9, the J gene TRBJ1-1; D unresolved. The CDR3 spans 14 residues. V was pared by 4 bases and J by 1 base, with 10 bases between. Germline CDR1 reads SEHNR; CDR2 reads FQNEAQ (reference sequence). As DNA, the CDR3 is TGTGCCAGCAGCTGGTCTGGCCAGAACACTGAAGCTTTCTTT. It yields the protein CASSWSGQNTEAFF.

The V and J genes are TRBV7-9 and TRBJ2-7, with TRBD1 identical over 12 bases. V was clipped by 3 bases and J by 9 bases; unmatched bases: 12. The germline V gene has CDR1 SEHNR and CDR2 FQNEAQ (reference sequence). The CDR3 totals 16 residues. The CDR3 loop is CASSFAGTGGGEGQYF. DNA of the CDR3: TGTGCCAGCAGCTTCGCCGGGACAGGGGGCGGAGAGGGGCAGTACTTC.

V gene TRBV15 combines with J gene TRBJ2-2; D unclear. Between the trimmed V and J ends, which lost 1 base and 7 bases, there was a span of 4 bases. The CDR3 contains 12 residues. From germline, CDR1 is LNHNV and CDR2 YYDKDF (reference sequence). The chain's CDR3 is CATSRGGGELFF. In DNA form, the CDR3 reads TGTGCCACCAGCAGAGGTGGCGGGGAGCTGTTTTTT.

This chain uses TRBV5-1 with TRBJ1-2, with TRBD1 matching 7 bases. Germline V gives CDR1 SGHRS, CDR2 YFSETQ. V gave up 0 bases and J gave up 4 bases; unmatched junction bases: 6. The CDR3 totals 15 residues. This CDR3 is CASSLADRFLYGYTF. CDR3 nucleotides: TGCGCCAGCAGCTTGGCGGACAGGTTTCTCTATGGCTACACCTTC. Variable domain in full (rest from reference TRBV5-1 and TRBJ1-2): KAGVTQTPRYLIKTRGQQVTLSCSPISGHRSVSWYQQTPGQGLQFLFEYFSETQRNKGNFPGRFSGRQFSNSRSEMNVSTLELGDSALYLCASSLADRFLYGYTFGSGTRLTVV.

V gene TRBV6-5 combines with J gene TRBJ2-5; no clear D gene. The CDR3 runs 13 residues. From germline, CDR1 is MNHEY and CDR2 SVGAGI. Between the trimmed V and J ends, which lost 4 bases and 7 bases, there was a span of 13 bases. The CDR3 sequence is CASSSLAPPTQYF. In DNA form, the CDR3 reads TGTGCCAGCAGTTCCCTGGCTCCCCCGACCCAGTACTTC.

This chain joins TRBV9 and TRBJ2-3, with D perhaps matching TRBD2 (6 bases). The CDR3 contains 15 residues. V lost 2 bases, J lost 5 bases, and 15 bases lay in between. The V gene's germline CDR1 is SGDLS and CDR2 YYNGEE. The CDR3 is CASSVGWEAGDTQYF. The CDR3 coding sequence is TGTGCCAGCAGCGTTGGGTGGGAGGCGGGAGATACGCAGTATTTT.